Below, one T cell receptor beta chain is given with its context. What it binds is unknown. The sample belongs to a study of a mutant IDH1 vaccine in newly diagnosed glioma. Study-level information: Vaccines were begun 4-6 weeks after radiotherapy alone, or with temozolomide cycles. A roughly 60% male, approximately 38% female split and a mean age of 40.4 years characterized treated patients. General study points: It seemed that pseudoprogression was not linked to changes in the top peripheral T cell clonotypes.

Time point denoted: week 5, during vaccination. Doses of 300 ug of mutant IDH1 20-mer peptide were given with topical imiquimod. Each astrocytoma in the donors was new, WHO grade 3 or 4, IDH1-mutant and ATRX-lost. Per germline, CDR1 ENHRY and CDR2 SYGVKD. The CDR3 is 13 residues long. V lost 6 bases and J lost 8; bases outside the gene matches: 7. TCRdb's table, derived via immunoSEQ multiplex PCR, lists solely in-frame clones and lacks some. The sample holds about 36,000 clones, more than 80% seen once. The material sequenced was PBMCs, taken from a glioma patient whose treatment included an IDH1 peptide vaccine. V is TRBV10-3 and J is TRBJ1-2, with 9 bases lining up with TRBD1. The TCR originated in a man aged 45-65 years with glioma. The CDR3 DNA is TGTGCCATCAGGAAGACAGGGGGGGACGGCTACACCTTC. Translation: CAIRKTGGDGYTF.